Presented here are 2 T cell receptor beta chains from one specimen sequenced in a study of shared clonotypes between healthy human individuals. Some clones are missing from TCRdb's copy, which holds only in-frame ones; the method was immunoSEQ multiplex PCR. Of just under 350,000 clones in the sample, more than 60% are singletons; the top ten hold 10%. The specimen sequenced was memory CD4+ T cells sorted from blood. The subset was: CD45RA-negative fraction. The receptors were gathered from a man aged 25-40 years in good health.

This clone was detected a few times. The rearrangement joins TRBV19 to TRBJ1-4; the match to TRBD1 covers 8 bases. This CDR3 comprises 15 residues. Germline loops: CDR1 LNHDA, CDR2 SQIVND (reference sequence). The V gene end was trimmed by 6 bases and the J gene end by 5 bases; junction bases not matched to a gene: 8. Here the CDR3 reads CASRTPGTGNEKLFF. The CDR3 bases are TGTGCCAGTAGAACCCCCGGGACAGGAAATGAAAAACTGTTTTTT.

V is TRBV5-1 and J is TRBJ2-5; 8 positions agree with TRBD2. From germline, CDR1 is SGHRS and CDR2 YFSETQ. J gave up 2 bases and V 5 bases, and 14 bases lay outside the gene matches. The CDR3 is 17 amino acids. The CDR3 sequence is CASRGLLSSGVQETQYF. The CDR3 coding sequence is TGCGCCAGCAGGGGACTCCTGAGTAGCGGGGTACAAGAGACCCAGTACTTC.